This T cell receptor (beta chain) emerged from a study of cytotoxic CD8 clonotypes in ibrutinib-treated CLL (dated by TCRdb to the early 2020s). Notes on the research overall: The cohort included about 15 treatment-naive and under 13 relapsed/refractory patients; 17 were IGHV unmutated. Responses were partial in some 24 patients and complete in 2; after median around 72 months follow-up, around 15 stayed in remission and roughly twelve progressed. Response samples were obtained after a median of around eleven months of treatment, with a range of roughly 6 to 40 months. On average, each sample yielded hundreds of thousands of productive templates and about 95,000 productive rearrangements. Longitudinal samples were available for about 30% of the 86 trial participants. Cryopreserved peripheral blood mononuclear cells were obtained prior to treatment, at the time of response, and at either disease progression or sustained remission. All remission and progressive disease samples were collected while patients were still receiving ibrutinib. The investigation overall reported the following: Baseline clonality was found to be higher than that of age-matched healthy donors and was strongly correlated with circulating CD8+ T-cell counts. Public clonotypes were rare and either shrank or stayed stable during treatment, and the rise in clonality at ibrutinib response reflected expansion of private clonotypes. Clonality increased at ibrutinib response, stayed stable in sustained remission, and fell back toward baseline at progression. Sustained-remission and progressing patients did not have matched sampling times, and lymph node repertoires were not examined.

Each clonotype received, on average, around 9.6x coverage in deep resolution sequencing performed on a MiSeq, where the target depth lay between 1 in 1 million and 1 in 200,000 T cells. The immunoSEQ hsTCRB Kit was used to generate the TCR beta libraries. The paper's data handling went like this. The data were analyzed with ImmunoSEQ Analyzer and ImmunoSEQ Data Assistant, and V, D and J gene assignments followed IMGT definitions. Clonality, which ranges from 0 to 1, was calculated by subtracting the normalized Shannon entropy of productive rearrangement frequencies from one. Only overrepresented clonotypes making up at least 0.05% of each patient's repertoire were included in the public clonotype analysis. About a dozen age-matched healthy donor repertoires from immuneACCESS served as clonality controls. TCRdb re-hosts the immuneACCESS table, in-frame sequences only. Its copies lack some clones; in the studies checked, an unresolved V gene accounts for under half of them, and the cause for the rest is not known. V and J calls and clone size are those listed in that table; D and trimming were worked out from the DNA. For this sample there are about 130,000 clones; 80% to 90% appear just once. The top ten hold roughly 3.3% of the sample.

As concerns this clone: Its antigen remains undetermined. Base quality data are lacking; no much larger clone is found one base away.

The germline V end is reduced by 0 bases and the J end by 3 bases; junction bases left unmatched: 5. The CDR3 has 16 amino acids, counting the end cysteine and phenylalanine. Only the CDR3 part of the read is kept: 48 bases, read in frame from the first base. Via the germline V gene, CDR1 is SGHRS and CDR2 YFSETQ. What the time point label conveys for this sample: 20 to 30 months on ibrutinib. For TCR beta library preparation, 1.5 to 2.5 micrograms of genomic DNA was extracted from cryopreserved PBMCs. High-throughput TCR beta sequencing was performed on longitudinal blood samples from CLL patients receiving ibrutinib monotherapy. Patients were enrolled in a phase 2 open-label single-center ibrutinib monotherapy trial.

The sequence is built from TRBV5-1 and TRBJ2-2; a stretch of 7 junction bases matches TRBD1. The source material was PBMCs, sampled after 24 months of ibrutinib treatment. The TCR comes from a human donor with chronic lymphocytic leukemia. CDR3 sequence: CASSLETGAHTGELFF. The sequenced DNA is TGCGCCAGCAGCTTGGAAACAGGGGCCCACACCGGGGAGCTGTTTTTT.